This T cell receptor (beta chain) is drawn from a study of T cells in Graves' hyperthyroidism and ophthalmopathy. Study findings and constraints: Most clonotypes expanded in the thyroid (above 0.001) were also present in blood. Ophthalmopathy, which appeared later, was predicted by the model a median about 5.9 months before onset.

The CDR3 regions of TCR beta were amplified from RNA transcripts. In the first-round RT-PCR of the TCR CDR3, the HTBI primer set was used. TCRdb re-called the multiplex PCR reads through MiXCR, storing one row per CDR3 protein. In the table there are hundreds of thousands of distinct CDR3 sequences, approximately 20% of which are singletons. This clonotype came up a few times. Its target is not known. Sequencing was performed on blood. This TCR was sampled from a man aged 35-49 years with Graves' ophthalmopathy.

The CDR3 region is CASIEGAEAFF. For the CDR3, the DNA is TGTGCCAGCATAGAAGGGGCTGAAGCTTTCTTT. V and J are TRBV6-1 and TRBJ1-1; weak D call: TRBD1 (5 bases). Germline V gives CDR1 MNHNS, CDR2 SASEGT. The CDR3 covers 11 residues. The germline V and J ends were trimmed by 7 bases and 6 bases, with 9 bases remaining between them.